This record looks at one TCR beta chain sequence and its context. This record comes from a study of radiation and T cells in renal cell carcinoma. Libraries were prepared by immunoSEQ multiplex PCR; TCRdb keeps only in-frame clonotypes and omits some of them. The table has about 170,000 clones, 88% seen once. Germline V gene lookup returns CDR1 SNHLY and CDR2 FYNNEI. The CDR3 loop spans 14 amino acids. Trimming shortened V by 10 bases and J by 5 bases, and 15 bases separated the two germline ends. The time point was: blood 4 weeks post-SBRT, at nephrectomy. This sample's treatment: 15 Gy SBRT to primary tumor, nephrectomy 4 weeks later. Serial blood draws occurred at baseline and 2 and 4 weeks post-SBRT.

The sample was blood, taken from a patient whose treatment included radiotherapy and nephrectomy. The chain links TRBV2 to TRBJ1-6; TRBD1 might be the D (6 bases). This clonotype was sampled from a woman in her forties or fifties with renal cell carcinoma. This CDR3 reads CAIGGGPNNSPLHF. CDR3 bases: TGTGCCATCGGGGGGGGGCCCAATAATTCACCCCTCCACTTT. Together with reference TRBV2 and TRBJ1-6, the CDR3 gives the full variable domain: EPEVTQTPSHQVTQMGQEVILRCVPISNHLYFYWYRQILGQKVEFLVSFYNNEISEKSEIFDDQFSVERPDGSNFTLKIRSTKLEDSAMYFCAIGGGPNNSPLHFGNGTRLTVT.